The present TCR beta chain was sequenced within a study of blood T cell repertoires in COVID-19. Study as a whole: Samples came from the United States, Italy and Spain, spanning acute and convalescent COVID-19.

Libraries were prepared by immunoSEQ multiplex PCR; TCRdb keeps only in-frame clonotypes and omits some of them. The sample comprises approximately 380,000 clones, around 90% of which are singletons, and 1.2% rests with the top ten. Participants, 18 to 89 years old, spanned some 23 US areas. Participants' reported clinical history set cohort assignment. Trimming took 2 bases from V and 2 from J, leaving 3 bases between them. The CDR3 runs 12 residues. Germline lookup yields CDR1 SGHAT and CDR2 FQNNGV. The chain joins TRBV11-2 to TRBJ2-5, with D uncertain. Sequencing was carried out using PBMCs or T cells enriched from blood (not recorded which). The receptor was isolated from a woman between 18 and 29 years old who had recovered from COVID-19. DNA of the CDR3: TGTGCCAGCAGCTTAACACAAGAGACCCAGTACTTC. Protein product: CASSLTQETQYF.